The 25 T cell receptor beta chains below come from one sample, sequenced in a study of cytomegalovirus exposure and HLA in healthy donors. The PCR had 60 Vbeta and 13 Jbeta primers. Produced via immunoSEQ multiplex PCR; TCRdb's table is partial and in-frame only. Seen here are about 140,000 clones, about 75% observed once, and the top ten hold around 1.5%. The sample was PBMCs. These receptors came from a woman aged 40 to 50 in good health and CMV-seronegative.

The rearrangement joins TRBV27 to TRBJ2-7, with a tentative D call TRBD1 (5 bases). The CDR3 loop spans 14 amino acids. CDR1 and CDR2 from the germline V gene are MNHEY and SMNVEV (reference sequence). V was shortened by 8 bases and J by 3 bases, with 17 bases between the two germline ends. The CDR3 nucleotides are TGTGCCAGCGCTCAAGGGGAAACTTACTACGAGCAGTACTTC. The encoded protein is CASAQGETYYEQYF.

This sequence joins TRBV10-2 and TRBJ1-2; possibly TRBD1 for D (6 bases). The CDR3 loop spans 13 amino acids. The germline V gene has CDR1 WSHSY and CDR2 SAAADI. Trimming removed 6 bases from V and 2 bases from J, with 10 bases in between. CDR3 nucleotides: TGCGCCAGCAGCCCAGACAGGAACTATGGCTACACCTTC. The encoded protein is CASSPDRNYGYTF.

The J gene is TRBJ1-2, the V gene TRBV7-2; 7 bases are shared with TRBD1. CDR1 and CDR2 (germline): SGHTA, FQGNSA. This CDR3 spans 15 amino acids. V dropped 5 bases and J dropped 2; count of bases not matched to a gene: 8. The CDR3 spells CASSIRQGTNYGYTF. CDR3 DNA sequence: TGTGCCAGCAGCATCAGACAGGGAACAAACTATGGCTACACCTTC.

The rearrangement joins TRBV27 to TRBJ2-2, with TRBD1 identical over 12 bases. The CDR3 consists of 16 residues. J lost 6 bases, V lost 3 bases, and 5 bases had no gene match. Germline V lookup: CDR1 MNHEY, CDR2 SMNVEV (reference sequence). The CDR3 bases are TGTGCCAGCAGTTTCCGGGGACAGGGGGCTTCCGGGGAGCTGTTTTTT. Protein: CASSFRGQGASGELFF.

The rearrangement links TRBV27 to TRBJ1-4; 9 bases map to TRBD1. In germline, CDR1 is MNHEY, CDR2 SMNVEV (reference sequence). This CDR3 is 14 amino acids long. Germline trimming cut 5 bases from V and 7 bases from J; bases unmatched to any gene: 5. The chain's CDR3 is CASSLQGAGEKLFF. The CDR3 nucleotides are TGTGCCAGCAGTCTACAGGGGGCCGGTGAAAAACTGTTTTTT.

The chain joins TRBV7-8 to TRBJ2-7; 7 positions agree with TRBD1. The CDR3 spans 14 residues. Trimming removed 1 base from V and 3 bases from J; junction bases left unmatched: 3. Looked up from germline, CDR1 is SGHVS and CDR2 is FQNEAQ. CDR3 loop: CASSLGGQSYEQYF. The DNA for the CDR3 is TGTGCCAGCAGCTTAGGGGGACAGAGCTACGAGCAGTACTTC.

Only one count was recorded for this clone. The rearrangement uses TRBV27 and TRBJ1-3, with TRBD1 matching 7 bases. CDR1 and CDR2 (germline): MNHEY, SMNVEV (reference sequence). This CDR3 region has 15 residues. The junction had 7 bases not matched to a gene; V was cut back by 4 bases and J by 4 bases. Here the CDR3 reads CASSSAGTDGNTIYF. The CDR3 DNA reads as TGTGCCAGCAGTTCTGCCGGGACAGACGGAAACACCATATATTTT.

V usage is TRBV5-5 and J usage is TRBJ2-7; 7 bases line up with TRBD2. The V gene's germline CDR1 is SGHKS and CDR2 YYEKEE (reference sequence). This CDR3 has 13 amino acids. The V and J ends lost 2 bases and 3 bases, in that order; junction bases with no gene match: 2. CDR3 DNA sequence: TGTGCCAGCAGCTTCACGGGGGGCTACGAGCAGTACTTC. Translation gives CASSFTGGYEQYF.

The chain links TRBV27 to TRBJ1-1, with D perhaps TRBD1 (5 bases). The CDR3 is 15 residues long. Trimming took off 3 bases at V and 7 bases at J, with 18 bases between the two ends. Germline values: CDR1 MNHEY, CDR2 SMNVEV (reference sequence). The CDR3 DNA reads TGTGCCAGCAGTTTCGGTCCGGGGGGTGACGGTGAAGCTTTCTTT. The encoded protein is CASSFGPGGDGEAFF.

CDR3 sequence (DNA): TGCGCCAGCAAGGGGGCCAGAACGATCACCGGGGAGCTGTTTTTT. It specifies CASKGARTITGELFF. The chain is built from TRBV5-1 and TRBJ2-2; 7 nucleotides line up with TRBD1. This CDR3 region has 15 residues. Looked up from germline, CDR1 is SGHRS and CDR2 is YFSETQ. V shed 6 bases, J shed 4 bases, and the junction held 9 bases outside the gene matches.

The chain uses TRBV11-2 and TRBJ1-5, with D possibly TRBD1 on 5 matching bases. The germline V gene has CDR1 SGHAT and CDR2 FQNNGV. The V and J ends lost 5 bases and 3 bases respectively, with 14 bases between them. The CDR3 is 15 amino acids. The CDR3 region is CASSPGGNYNQPQHF. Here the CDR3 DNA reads TGTGCCAGCAGCCCGGGGGGGAATTACAATCAGCCCCAGCATTTT. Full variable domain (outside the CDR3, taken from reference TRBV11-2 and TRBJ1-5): EAGVAQSPRYKIIEKRQSVAFWCNPISGHATLYWYQQILGQGPKLLIQFQNNGVVDDSQLPKDRFSAERLKGVDSTLKIQPAKLEDSAVYLCASSPGGNYNQPQHFGDGTRLSIL.

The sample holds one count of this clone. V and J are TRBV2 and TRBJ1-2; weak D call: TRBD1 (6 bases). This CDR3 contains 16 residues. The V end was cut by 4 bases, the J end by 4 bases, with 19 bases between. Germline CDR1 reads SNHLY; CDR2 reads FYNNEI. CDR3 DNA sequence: TGTGCCAGCAGTGTGGCCGGGGGGCGGGAGGCCTATGGCTACACCTTC. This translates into CASSVAGGREAYGYTF.

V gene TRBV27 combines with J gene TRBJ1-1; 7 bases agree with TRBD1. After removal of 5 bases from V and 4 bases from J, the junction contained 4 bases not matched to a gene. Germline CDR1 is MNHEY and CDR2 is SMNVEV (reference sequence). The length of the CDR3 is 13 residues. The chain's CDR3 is CASSLQGSTEAFF. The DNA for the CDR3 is TGTGCCAGCAGTCTACAGGGGAGCACTGAAGCTTTCTTT.

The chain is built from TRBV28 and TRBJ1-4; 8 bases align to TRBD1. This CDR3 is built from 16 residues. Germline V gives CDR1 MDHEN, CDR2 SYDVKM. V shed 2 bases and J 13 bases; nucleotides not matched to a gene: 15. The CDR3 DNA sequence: TGTGCCAGCAGTTTAACTGTCGGACAGGGACGAAGGTTACTGTTTTTT. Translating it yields CASSLTVGQGRRLLFF.

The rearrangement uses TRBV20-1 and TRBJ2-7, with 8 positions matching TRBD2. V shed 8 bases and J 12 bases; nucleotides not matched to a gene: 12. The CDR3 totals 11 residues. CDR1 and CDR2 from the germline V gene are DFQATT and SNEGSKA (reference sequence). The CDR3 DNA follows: TGCAGTCCCTCGGGGGGCGGGGGGTTGTACTTC. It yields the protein CSPSGGGGLYF.

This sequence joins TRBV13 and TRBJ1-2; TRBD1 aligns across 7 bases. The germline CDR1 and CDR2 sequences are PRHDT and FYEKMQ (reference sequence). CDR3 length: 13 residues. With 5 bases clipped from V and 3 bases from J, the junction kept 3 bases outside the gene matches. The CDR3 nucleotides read TGTGCCAGCAGCCCACAGGGGTACTATGGCTACACCTTC. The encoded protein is CASSPQGYYGYTF.

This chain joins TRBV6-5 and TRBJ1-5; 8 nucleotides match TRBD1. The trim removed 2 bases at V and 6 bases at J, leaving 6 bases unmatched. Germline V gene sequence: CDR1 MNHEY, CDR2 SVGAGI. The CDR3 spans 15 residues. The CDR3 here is CASSYGQGPGQPQHF. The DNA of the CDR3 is TGTGCCAGCAGTTACGGACAGGGACCGGGTCAGCCCCAGCATTTT.

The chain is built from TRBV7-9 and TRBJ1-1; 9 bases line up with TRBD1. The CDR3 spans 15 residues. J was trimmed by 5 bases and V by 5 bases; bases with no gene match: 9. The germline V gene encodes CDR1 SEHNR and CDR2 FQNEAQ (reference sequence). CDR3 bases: TGTGCCAGCAGCGTACCGGGACAGGGAGGAACTGAAGCTTTCTTT. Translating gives CASSVPGQGGTEAFF.

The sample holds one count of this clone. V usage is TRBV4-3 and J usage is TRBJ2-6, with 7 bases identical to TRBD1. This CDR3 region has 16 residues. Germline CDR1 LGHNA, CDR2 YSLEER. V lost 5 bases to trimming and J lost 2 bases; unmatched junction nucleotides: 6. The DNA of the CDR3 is TGCGCCAGCAGCAAACTGACAGGGACTGGGGCCAACGTCCTGACTTTC. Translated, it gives CASSKLTGTGANVLTF.

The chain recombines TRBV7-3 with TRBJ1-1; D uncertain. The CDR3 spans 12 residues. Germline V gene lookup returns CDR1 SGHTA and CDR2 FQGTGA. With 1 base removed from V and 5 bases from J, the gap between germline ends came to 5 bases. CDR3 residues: CASSLIGTEAFF. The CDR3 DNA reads TGTGCCAGCAGCTTAATCGGTACTGAAGCTTTCTTT. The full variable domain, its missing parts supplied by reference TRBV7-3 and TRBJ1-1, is GAGVSQTPSNKVTEKGKYVELRCDPISGHTALYWYRQSLGQGPEFLIYFQGTGAADDSGLPNDRFFAVRPEGSVSTLKIQRTERGDSAVYLCASSLIGTEAFFGQGTRLTVV.

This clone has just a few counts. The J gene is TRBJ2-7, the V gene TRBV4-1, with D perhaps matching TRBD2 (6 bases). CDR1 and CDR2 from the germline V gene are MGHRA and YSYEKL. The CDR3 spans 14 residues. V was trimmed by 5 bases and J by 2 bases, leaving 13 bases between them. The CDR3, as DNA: TGCGCCAGCAGCAATCCCGGGGGACCCTACGAGCAGTACTTC. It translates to CASSNPGGPYEQYF.

The CDR3 region has the DNA TGTGCCAGCTGGGGTGCGGACAGGGGGCGCAGTGAGCAGTTCTTC. Residues: CASWGADRGRSEQFF. The chain employs TRBV6-1 and TRBJ2-1; TRBD1 matches at 11 bases. The CDR3 runs 15 residues. The V and J ends lost 8 bases and 9 bases, in that order; junction bases with no gene match: 12. The germline V gene encodes CDR1 MNHNS and CDR2 SASEGT.

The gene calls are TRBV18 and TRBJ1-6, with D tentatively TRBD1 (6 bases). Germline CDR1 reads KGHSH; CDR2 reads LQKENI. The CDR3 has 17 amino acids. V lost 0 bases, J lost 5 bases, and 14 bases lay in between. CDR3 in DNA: TGTGCCAGCTCACCACCCGGCCGGACAGAAAATAATTCACCCCTCCACTTT. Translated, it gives CASSPPGRTENNSPLHF.

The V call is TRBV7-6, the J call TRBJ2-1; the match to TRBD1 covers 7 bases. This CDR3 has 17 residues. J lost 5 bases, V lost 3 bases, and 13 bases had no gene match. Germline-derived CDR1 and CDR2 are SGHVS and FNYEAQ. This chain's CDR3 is CASSFPLGGQHHNEQFF. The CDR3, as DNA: TGTGCCAGCAGCTTCCCGTTAGGGGGCCAACATCACAATGAGCAGTTCTTC.

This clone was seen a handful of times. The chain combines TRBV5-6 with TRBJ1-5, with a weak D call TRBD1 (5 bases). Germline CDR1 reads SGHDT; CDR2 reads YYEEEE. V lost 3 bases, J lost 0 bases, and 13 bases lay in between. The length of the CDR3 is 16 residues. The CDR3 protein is CASSSLGDYSNQPQHF. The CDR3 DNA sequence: TGTGCCAGCAGCTCGTTAGGGGATTATAGCAATCAGCCCCAGCATTTT.